Shown below are 5 T cell receptor beta chains from a single sample sequenced in a study of response to subunit inactivated influenza vaccine. TCRdb independently ran MiXCR on the RT-PCR reads; one entry per CDR3 protein. There are roughly 460,000 distinct CDR3 sequences in the sample; about a tenth occur only once, and 12% lies in the top ten. The sample here was PBMCs from blood, taken around seven weeks after vaccination. The receptors were gathered from a man aged 45-65 years who received an inactivated influenza vaccine.

There are a few counts of this clonotype. The V gene is TRBV29-1, the J gene TRBJ2-5; TRBD1 agrees at 8 bases. The germline V gene has CDR1 SQVTM and CDR2 ANQGSEA. There are 13 residues in the CDR3. J was trimmed by 2 bases and V by 7 bases; bases with no gene match: 6. CDR3: CSGEDRVQETQYF. As DNA, the CDR3 is TGCAGCGGGGAGGACAGGGTACAAGAGACCCAGTACTTC. Together with reference TRBV29-1 and TRBJ2-5, the CDR3 gives the full variable domain: SAVISQKPSRDICQRGTSLTIQCQVDSQVTMMFWYRQQPGQSLTLIATANQGSEATYESGFVIDKFPISRPNLTFSTLTVSNMSPEDSSIYLCSGEDRVQETQYFGPGTRLLVL.

The rearrangement uses TRBV11-2 and TRBJ2-7; a possible D gene is TRBD2 (5 bases). This CDR3 comprises 14 residues. V was trimmed by 5 bases and J by 2 bases, leaving 13 bases between them. CDR1 and CDR2 from the germline V gene are SGHAT and FQNNGV. The CDR3 DNA follows: TGTGCCAGCAGCAGCGGTTGGGCCCCCTACGAGCAGTACTTC. Translated, it gives CASSSGWAPYEQYF.

As regards this clonotype: Just one base apart from a much larger clone, this may be a read error. This rearrangement joins TRBV29-1 to TRBJ2-5; D gene ambiguous. This CDR3 has 14 amino acids. The V end was cut by 3 bases, the J end by 5 bases, with 16 bases between. The germline CDR1 and CDR2 sequences are SQVTM and ANQGSEA. CDR3 bases: TGCAGCGTTGATTTTGTGGCACGGGTGGAGACCCAGTACTTC. It codes for CSVDFVARVETQYF.

This clonotype showed up many times. The chain links TRBV10-2 to TRBJ2-7; 10 bases map to TRBD1. The V and J ends lost 6 bases and 4 bases, in that order; junction bases with no gene match: 9. The germline CDR1 and CDR2 sequences are WSHSY and SAAADI. The CDR3 spans 15 residues. CDR3 bases: TGCGCCAGCAGCGCCCGGGGACAGGGGCGGTACGAGCAGTACTTC. It codes for CASSARGQGRYEQYF.

This clonotype came up a few times. The rearrangement joins TRBV28 to TRBJ1-4; 11 bases are shared with TRBD1. The CDR3 is made up of 16 amino acids. Germline lookup yields CDR1 MDHEN and CDR2 SYDVKM. Losses at the gene ends were 5 bases for V and 0 bases for J; bases not matched to a gene: 2. Here the CDR3 DNA reads TGTGCCAGCAGTCCGGGACAGGGGGCAACTAATGAAAAACTGTTTTTT. It encodes CASSPGQGATNEKLFF.